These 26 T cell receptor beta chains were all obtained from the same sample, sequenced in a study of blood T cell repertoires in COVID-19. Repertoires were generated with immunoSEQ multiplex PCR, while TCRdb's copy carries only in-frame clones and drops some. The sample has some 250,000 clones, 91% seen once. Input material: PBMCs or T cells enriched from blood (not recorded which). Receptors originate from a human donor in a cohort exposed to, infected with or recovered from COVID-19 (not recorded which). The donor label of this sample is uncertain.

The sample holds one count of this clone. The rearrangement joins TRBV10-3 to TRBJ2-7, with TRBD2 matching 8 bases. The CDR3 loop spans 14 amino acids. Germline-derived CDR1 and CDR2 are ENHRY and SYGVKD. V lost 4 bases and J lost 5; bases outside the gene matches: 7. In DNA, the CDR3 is TGTGCCATCAGTGTGGGCGGGGGGCAAGACGAGCAGTACTTC. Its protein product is CAISVGGGQDEQYF.

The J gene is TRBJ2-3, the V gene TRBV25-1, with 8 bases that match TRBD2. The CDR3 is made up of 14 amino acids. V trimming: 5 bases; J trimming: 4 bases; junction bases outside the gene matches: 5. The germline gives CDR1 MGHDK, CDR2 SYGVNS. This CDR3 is CASSSRGGADTQYF. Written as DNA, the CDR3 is TGTGCCAGCAGTAGCCGGGGGGGGGCAGATACGCAGTATTTT.

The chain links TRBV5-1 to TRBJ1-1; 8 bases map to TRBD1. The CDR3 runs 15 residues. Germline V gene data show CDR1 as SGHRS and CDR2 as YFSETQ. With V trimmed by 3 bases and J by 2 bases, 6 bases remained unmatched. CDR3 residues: CASSSGTGLNTEAFF. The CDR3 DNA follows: TGCGCCAGCAGCTCCGGGACAGGCTTAAACACTGAAGCTTTCTTT.

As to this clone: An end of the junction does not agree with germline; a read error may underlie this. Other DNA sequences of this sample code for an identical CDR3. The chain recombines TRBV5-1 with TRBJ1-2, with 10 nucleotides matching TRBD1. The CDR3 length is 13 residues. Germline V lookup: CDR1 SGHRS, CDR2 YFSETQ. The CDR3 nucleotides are TGTGCCAGCAGCCGGGACAGGGGCTCAGGCTACACCTTC. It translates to CASSRDRGSGYTF.

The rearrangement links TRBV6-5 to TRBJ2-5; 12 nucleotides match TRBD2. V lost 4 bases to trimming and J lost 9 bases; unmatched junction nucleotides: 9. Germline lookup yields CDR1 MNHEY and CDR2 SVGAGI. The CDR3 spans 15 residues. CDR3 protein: CASSSRASGGGPQYF. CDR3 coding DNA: TGTGCCAGCAGTTCTAGGGCTAGCGGGGGGGGACCCCAGTACTTC.

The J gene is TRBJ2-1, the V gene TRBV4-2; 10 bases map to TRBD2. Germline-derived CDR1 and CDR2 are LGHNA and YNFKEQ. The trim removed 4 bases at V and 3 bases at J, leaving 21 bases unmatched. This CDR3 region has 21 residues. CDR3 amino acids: CASSPSGGLAGGLRGYNEQFF. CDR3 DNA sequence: TGTGCCAGCAGCCCTTCCGGTGGCTTAGCGGGGGGCCTGAGGGGCTACAATGAGCAGTTCTTC.

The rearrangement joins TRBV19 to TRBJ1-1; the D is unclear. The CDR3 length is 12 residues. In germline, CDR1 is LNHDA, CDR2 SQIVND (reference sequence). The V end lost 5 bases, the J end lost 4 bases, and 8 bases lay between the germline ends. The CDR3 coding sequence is TGTGCCAGTAGTGCGGGCGGCACTGAAGCTTTCTTT. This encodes CASSAGGTEAFF.

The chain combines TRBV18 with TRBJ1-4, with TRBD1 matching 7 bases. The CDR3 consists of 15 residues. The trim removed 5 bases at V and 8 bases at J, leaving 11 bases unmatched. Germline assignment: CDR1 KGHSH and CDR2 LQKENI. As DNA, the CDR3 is TGTGCCAGCTCAGATTCCAGGGGGTCGGGCGAAAAACTGTTTTTT. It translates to CASSDSRGSGEKLFF.

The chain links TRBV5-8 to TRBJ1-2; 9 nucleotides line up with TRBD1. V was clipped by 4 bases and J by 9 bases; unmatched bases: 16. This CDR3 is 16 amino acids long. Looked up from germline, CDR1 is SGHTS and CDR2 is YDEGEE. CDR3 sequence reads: CASSPGSGTGRQSYTF. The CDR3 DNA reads TGTGCCAGCAGCCCAGGATCCGGGACAGGGAGGCAGAGCTACACCTTC.

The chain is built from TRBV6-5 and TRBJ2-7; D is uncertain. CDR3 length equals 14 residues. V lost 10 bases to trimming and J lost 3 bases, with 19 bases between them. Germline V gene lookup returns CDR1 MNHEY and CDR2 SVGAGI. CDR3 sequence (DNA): TGTGCCACTTCCTTTAGGCGAGGAGTCTACGAGCAGTACTTC. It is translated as CATSFRRGVYEQYF.

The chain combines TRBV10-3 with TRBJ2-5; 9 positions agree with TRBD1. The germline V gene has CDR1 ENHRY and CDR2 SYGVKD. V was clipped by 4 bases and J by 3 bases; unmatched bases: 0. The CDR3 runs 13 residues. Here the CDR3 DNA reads TGTGCCATCAGTGGGGACAGGGAAGAGACCCAGTACTTC. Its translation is CAISGDREETQYF.

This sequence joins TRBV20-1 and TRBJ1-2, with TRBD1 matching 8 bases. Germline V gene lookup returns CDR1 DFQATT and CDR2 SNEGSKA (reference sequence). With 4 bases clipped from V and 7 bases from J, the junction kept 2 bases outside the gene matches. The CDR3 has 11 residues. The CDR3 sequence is CSATQGAGYTF. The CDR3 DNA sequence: TGCAGTGCTACCCAGGGGGCTGGCTACACCTTC.

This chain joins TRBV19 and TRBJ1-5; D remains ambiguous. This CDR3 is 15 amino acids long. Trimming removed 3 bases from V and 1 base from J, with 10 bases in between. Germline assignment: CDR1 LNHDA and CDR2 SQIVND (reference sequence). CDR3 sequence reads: CASSITQMSNQPQHF. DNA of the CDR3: TGTGCCAGTAGTATTACACAGATGAGCAATCAGCCCCAGCATTTT.

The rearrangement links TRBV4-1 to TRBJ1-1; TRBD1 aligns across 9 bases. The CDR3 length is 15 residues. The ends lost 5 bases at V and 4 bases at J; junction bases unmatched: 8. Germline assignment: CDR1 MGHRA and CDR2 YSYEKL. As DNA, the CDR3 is TGCGCCAGCAGCTCTCACCTGACAGGGGGCACTGAAGCTTTCTTT. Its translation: CASSSHLTGGTEAFF.

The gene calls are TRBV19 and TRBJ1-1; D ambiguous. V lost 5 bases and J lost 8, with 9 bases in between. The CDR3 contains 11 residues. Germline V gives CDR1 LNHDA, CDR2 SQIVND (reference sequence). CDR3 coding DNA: TGTGCCAGTAGTTACGAGTTGGAAGCTTTCTTT. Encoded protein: CASSYELEAFF.

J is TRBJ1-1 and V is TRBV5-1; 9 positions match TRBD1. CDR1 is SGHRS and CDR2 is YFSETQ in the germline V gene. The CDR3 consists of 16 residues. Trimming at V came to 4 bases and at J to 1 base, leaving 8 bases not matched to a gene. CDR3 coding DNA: TGCGCCAGCAGCCTGGTGGGGACAGGGAGGAACACTGAAGCTTTCTTT. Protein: CASSLVGTGRNTEAFF.

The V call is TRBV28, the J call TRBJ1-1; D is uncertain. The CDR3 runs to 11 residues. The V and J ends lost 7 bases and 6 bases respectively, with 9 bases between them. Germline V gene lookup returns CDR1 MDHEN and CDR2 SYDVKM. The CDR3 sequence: CASNQNSEAFF. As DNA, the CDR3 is TGTGCCAGCAACCAGAATTCTGAAGCTTTCTTT.

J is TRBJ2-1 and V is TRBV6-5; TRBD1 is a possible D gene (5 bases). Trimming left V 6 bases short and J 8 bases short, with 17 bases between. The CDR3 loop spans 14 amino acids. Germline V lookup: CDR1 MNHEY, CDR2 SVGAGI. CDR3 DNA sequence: TGTGCCAGCAGATCGCCAGGGTCTCGTGATGAGCAGTTCTTC. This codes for CASRSPGSRDEQFF.

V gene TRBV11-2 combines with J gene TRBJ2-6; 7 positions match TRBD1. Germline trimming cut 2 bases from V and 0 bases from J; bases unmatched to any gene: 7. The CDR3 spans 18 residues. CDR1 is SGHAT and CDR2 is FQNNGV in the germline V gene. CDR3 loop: CASSLNPGQYSGANVLTF. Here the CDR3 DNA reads TGTGCCAGCAGCTTAAATCCGGGACAGTACTCTGGGGCCAACGTCCTGACTTTC. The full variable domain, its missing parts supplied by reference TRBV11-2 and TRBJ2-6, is EAGVAQSPRYKIIEKRQSVAFWCNPISGHATLYWYQQILGQGPKLLIQFQNNGVVDDSQLPKDRFSAERLKGVDSTLKIQPAKLEDSAVYLCASSLNPGQYSGANVLTFGAGSRLTVL.

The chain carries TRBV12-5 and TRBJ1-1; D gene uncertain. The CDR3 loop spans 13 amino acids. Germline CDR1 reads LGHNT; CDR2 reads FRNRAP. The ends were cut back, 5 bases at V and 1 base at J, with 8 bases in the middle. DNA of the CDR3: TGTGCTAGTGGTATTCGGGGGAACACTGAAGCTTTCTTT. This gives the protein CASGIRGNTEAFF. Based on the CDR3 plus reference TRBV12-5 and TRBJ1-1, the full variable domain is DARVTQTPRHKVTEMGQEVTMRCQPILGHNTVFWYRQTMMQGLELLAYFRNRAPLDDSGMPKDRFSAEMPDATLATLKIQPSEPRDSAVYFCASGIRGNTEAFFGQGTRLTVV.

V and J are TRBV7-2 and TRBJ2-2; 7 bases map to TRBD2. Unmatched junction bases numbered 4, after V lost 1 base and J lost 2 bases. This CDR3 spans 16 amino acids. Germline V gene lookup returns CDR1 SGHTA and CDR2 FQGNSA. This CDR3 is CASSLVGGGNTGELFF. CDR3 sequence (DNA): TGTGCCAGCAGCTTAGTCGGCGGGGGTAACACCGGGGAGCTGTTTTTT.

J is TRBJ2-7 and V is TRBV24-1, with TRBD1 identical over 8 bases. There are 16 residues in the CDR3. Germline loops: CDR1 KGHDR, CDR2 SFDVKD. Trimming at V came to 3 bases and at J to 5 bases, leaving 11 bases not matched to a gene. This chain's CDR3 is CATSDPSGTGFDEQYF. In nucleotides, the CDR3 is TGTGCCACCAGTGATCCCTCCGGGACAGGCTTTGACGAGCAGTACTTC.

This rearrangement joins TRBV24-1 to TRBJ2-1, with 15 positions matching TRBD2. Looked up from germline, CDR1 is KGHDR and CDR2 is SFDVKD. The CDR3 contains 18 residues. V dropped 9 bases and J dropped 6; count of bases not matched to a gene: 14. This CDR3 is CATAVMGLAGGNFNEQFF. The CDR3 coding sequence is TGTGCCACCGCAGTGATGGGACTAGCGGGGGGAAACTTCAATGAGCAGTTCTTC.

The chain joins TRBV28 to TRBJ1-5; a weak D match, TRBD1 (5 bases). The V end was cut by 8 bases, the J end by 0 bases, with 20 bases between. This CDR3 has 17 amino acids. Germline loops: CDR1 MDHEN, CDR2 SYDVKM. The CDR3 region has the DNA TGTGCCAGCTGTCTTGGAGGGGCGCGCGATAGCAATCAGCCCCAGCATTTT. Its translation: CASCLGGARDSNQPQHF.

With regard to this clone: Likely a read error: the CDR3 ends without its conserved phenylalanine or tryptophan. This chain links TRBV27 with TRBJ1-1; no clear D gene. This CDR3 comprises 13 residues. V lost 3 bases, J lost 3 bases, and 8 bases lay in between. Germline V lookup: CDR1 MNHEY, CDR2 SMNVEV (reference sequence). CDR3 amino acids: CASSFSHYTEAFL. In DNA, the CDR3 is TGTGCCAGCAGTTTCTCCCACTACACTGAAGCTTTCCTT.

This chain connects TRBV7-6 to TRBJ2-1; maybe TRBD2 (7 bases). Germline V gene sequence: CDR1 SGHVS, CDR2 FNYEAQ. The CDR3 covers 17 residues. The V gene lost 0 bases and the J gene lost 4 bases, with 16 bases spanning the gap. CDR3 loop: CASSLAIPGGRYNEQFF. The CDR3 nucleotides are TGTGCCAGCAGCTTAGCGATCCCCGGGGGGCGGTACAATGAGCAGTTCTTC.